These 17 T cell receptor beta chains were all obtained from the same sample, sequenced in a study of blood T cells in healthy people across ages. Next came a second PCR, run for 7 to 11 cycles, which used a sample-barcoded 5' primer along with a J-beta primer mix. TCRdb itself ran the 5' RACE reads through MiXCR, one entry per CDR3 protein. The sample has around 2 million distinct CDR3 sequences, 35% to 50% seen once. The sample comprised blood. The receptors derive from a human donor in good health.

This clonotype has only a few counts. The chain carries TRBV6-5 and TRBJ2-6; D gene ambiguous. CDR1 and CDR2 (germline): MNHEY, SVGAGI. The CDR3 length is 16 residues. Trimming took 5 bases from V and 0 from J, leaving 11 bases between them. The CDR3 DNA follows: TGTGCCAGCAGTGCCGCGGCGCACTCTGGGGCCAACGTCCTGACTTTC. Protein sequence: CASSAAAHSGANVLTF.

The rearrangement uses TRBV29-1 and TRBJ1-2; 10 nucleotides match TRBD1. Looked up from germline, CDR1 is SQVTM and CDR2 is ANQGSEA. The CDR3 is 12 amino acids. V lost 7 bases, J lost 3 bases, and 2 bases stayed unmatched. CDR3 sequence reads: CSDGTGDYGYTF. The CDR3 DNA reads as TGCAGCGACGGGACAGGGGACTATGGCTACACCTTC.

V gene TRBV7-2 combines with J gene TRBJ2-1; no firm D call. Trimming left V 5 bases short and J 7 bases short, with 18 bases between. The CDR3 has 15 residues. CDR1 SGHTA and CDR2 FQGNSA come from the germline V gene. In nucleotides, the CDR3 is TGTGCCAGCAGCCGTTCCCGGGTCTCTTTTAATGAGCAGTTCTTC. It encodes CASSRSRVSFNEQFF.

This clonotype was seen only a few times. One junction end disagrees with the germline gene, perhaps due to a read error. This chain links TRBV7-8 with TRBJ1-2, with D hard to call. The germline CDR1 and CDR2 sequences are SGHVS and FQNEAQ. This CDR3 region has 15 residues. The CDR3 reads CANSLALGQDYGYTF. DNA of the CDR3: TGTGCCAACAGCTTAGCGTTAGGGCAGGACTATGGCTACACCTTC.

The J gene is TRBJ1-2, the V gene TRBV5-1; 9 bases are shared with TRBD1. CDR1 is SGHRS and CDR2 is YFSETQ in the germline V gene. Trimming took 4 bases from V and 6 from J; bases not matched to a gene: 10. The CDR3 loop spans 15 amino acids. The CDR3 here is CASSENRGRTDGYTF. Here the CDR3 DNA reads TGCGCCAGCAGCGAAAACAGGGGGCGAACGGATGGCTACACCTTC.

The chain has TRBV29-1 and TRBJ2-2, with D unresolved. The CDR3 is made up of 13 amino acids. The germline V gene encodes CDR1 SQVTM and CDR2 ANQGSEA. The V and J ends lost 4 bases and 3 bases respectively, with 9 bases between them. The CDR3 reads CSVAVVHTGELFF. The CDR3 coding sequence is TGCAGCGTTGCGGTTGTTCACACCGGGGAGCTGTTTTTT.

DNA of the CDR3: TGCAGTGCTAGCGGGGACAGATATCAGCCCCAGCATTTT. Protein sequence: CSASGDRYQPQHF. The chain is built from TRBV20-1 and TRBJ1-5; 7 nucleotides match TRBD1. This CDR3 comprises 13 residues. Germline CDR1 reads DFQATT; CDR2 reads SNEGSKA (reference sequence). V lost 3 bases, J lost 5 bases, and 4 bases stayed unmatched.

The chain uses TRBV30 and TRBJ1-4; the D is unclear. V gave up 1 base and J gave up 3 bases, with 6 bases separating them. The CDR3 is 13 amino acids. The germline V gene has CDR1 GTSNPN and CDR2 SVGIG (reference sequence). The CDR3 DNA reads as TGTGCCTGGAGTGCCGGGCCTAATGAAAAACTGTTTTTT. Its protein is CAWSAGPNEKLFF.

This clonotype was recorded at least ten times. The gene calls are TRBV3-1 and TRBJ2-1, with a possible D match to TRBD2 (5 bases). Deletions cut 6 bases from V and 0 bases from J, with 12 bases between. The CDR3 is made up of 15 amino acids. Germline V gives CDR1 LGHDT, CDR2 YNNKEL (reference sequence). The CDR3 protein is CASSYRGSSYNEQFF. In DNA form, the CDR3 reads TGTGCCAGCAGTTATAGAGGGAGCTCCTACAATGAGCAGTTCTTC.

This clonotype came up a few times. J is TRBJ1-2 and V is TRBV5-1, with D unclear. V lost 2 bases and J 1 base, leaving 9 bases between the germline ends. Germline-derived CDR1 and CDR2 are SGHRS and YFSETQ. The CDR3 loop spans 14 amino acids. CDR3 sequence (DNA): TGCGCCAGCAGCTTAACAGACCTTAACTATGGCTACACCTTC. The encoded protein is CASSLTDLNYGYTF. Variable domain in full (rest from reference TRBV5-1 and TRBJ1-2): KAGVTQTPRYLIKTRGQQVTLSCSPISGHRSVSWYQQTPGQGLQFLFEYFSETQRNKGNFPGRFSGRQFSNSRSEMNVSTLELGDSALYLCASSLTDLNYGYTFGSGTRLTVV.

V is TRBV7-2 and J is TRBJ1-6, with 9 bases fitting TRBD1. V was clipped by 8 bases and J by 10 bases; unmatched bases: 15. From germline, CDR1 is SGHTA and CDR2 FQGNSA. CDR3 length: 16 residues. The CDR3 reads CASSFLGGQGYSPLHF. The CDR3 DNA sequence: TGTGCCAGCTCTTTTTTGGGGGGACAGGGTTACTCACCCCTCCACTTT.

The chain carries TRBV7-9 and TRBJ1-2; TRBD1 agrees at 8 bases. The germline gives CDR1 SEHNR, CDR2 FQNEAQ (reference sequence). Trimming cost V 5 bases and J 6 bases; bases outside gene matches: 14. The CDR3 consists of 16 residues. Written as DNA, the CDR3 is TGTGCCAGCAGCGCCGGACAGGGTGGTTTTTATAATGGCTACACCTTC. Amino acids: CASSAGQGGFYNGYTF. Filled out from reference TRBV7-9 and TRBJ1-2, the complete variable domain reads DTGVSQNPRHKITKRGQNVTFRCDPISEHNRLYWYRQTLGQGPEFLTYFQNEAQLEKSRLLSDRFSAERPKGSFSTLEIQRTEQGDSAMYLCASSAGQGGFYNGYTFGSGTRLTVV.

The chain is built from TRBV29-1 and TRBJ2-3; 7 nucleotides match TRBD1. Germline V lookup: CDR1 SQVTM, CDR2 ANQGSEA. V was clipped by 1 base and J by 0 bases; unmatched bases: 16. CDR3 length: 19 amino acids. In nucleotides, the CDR3 is TGCAGCGTTGAAGCTAGGACAGGCAGACCCCTAGTGAGCACAGATACGCAGTATTTT. Protein product: CSVEARTGRPLVSTDTQYF.

This clonotype was counted only a few times. CDR3 nucleotides: TGTGCCATCAGTGCTTCTAGCGGGGGGGCCGAATGGCTGTACTTC. This sequence encodes CAISASSGGAEWLYF. The rearrangement links TRBV10-3 to TRBJ2-4; 12 bases align to TRBD2. V trimming: 4 bases; J trimming: 15 bases; junction bases outside the gene matches: 13. Germline V gene data show CDR1 as ENHRY and CDR2 as SYGVKD. This CDR3 is built from 15 residues.

The rearrangement links TRBV20-1 to TRBJ2-3; a possible D gene is TRBD1 (6 bases). The CDR3 loop spans 14 amino acids. V was cut by 6 bases and J by 6 bases, with 19 bases left in between. In germline, CDR1 is DFQATT, CDR2 SNEGSKA (reference sequence). CDR3 sequence: CSAPTGSRMDTQYF. CDR3 nucleotides: TGCAGTGCCCCTACAGGGAGCAGGATGGATACGCAGTATTTT.

This rearrangement joins TRBV7-6 to TRBJ2-1; perhaps TRBD1 as D (6 bases). Germline-derived CDR1 and CDR2 are SGHVS and FNYEAQ. The CDR3 extends over 16 amino acids. V was clipped by 1 base and J by 3 bases, with 13 bases between them. The CDR3 DNA follows: TGTGCCAGCAGCTTAGGGGGACACAGAATCTACAATGAGCAGTTCTTC. Its protein product is CASSLGGHRIYNEQFF. The full variable domain, completed using reference TRBV7-6 and TRBJ2-1, is GAGVSQSPRYKVTKRGQDVALRCDPISGHVSLYWYRQALGQGPEFLTYFNYEAQQDKSGLPNDRFSAERPEGSISTLTIQRTEQRDSAMYRCASSLGGHRIYNEQFFGPGTRLTVL.

This clonotype appeared a single time. This chain joins TRBV20-1 and TRBJ2-7; 9 nucleotides line up with TRBD1. V was pared by 2 bases and J by 6 bases, with 11 bases of the junction left unmatched. The CDR3 has 15 amino acids. CDR1 is DFQATT and CDR2 is SNEGSKA in the germline V gene (reference sequence). CDR3 DNA sequence: TGCAGTGCTAGAATTGCGGGACAGGGATTGTCCGAGCAGTACTTC. It encodes CSARIAGQGLSEQYF.